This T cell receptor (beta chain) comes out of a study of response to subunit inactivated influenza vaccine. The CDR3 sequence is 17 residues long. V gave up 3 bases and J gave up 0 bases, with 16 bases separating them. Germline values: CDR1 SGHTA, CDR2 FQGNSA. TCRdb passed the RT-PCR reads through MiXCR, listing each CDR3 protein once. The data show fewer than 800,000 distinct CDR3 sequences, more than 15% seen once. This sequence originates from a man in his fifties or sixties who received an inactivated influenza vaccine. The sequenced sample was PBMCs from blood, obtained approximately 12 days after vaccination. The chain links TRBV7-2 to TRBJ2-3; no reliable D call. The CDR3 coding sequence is TGTGCCAGCAGCTTTCCTAAACGGACCACTAGCACAGATACGCAGTATTTT. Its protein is CASSFPKRTTSTDTQYF. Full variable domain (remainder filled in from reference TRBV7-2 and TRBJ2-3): GAGVSQSPSNKVTEKGKDVELRCDPISGHTALYWYRQSLGQGLEFLIYFQGNSAPDKSGLPSDRFSAERTGGSVSTLTIQRTQQEDSAVYLCASSFPKRTTSTDTQYFGPGTRLTVL.